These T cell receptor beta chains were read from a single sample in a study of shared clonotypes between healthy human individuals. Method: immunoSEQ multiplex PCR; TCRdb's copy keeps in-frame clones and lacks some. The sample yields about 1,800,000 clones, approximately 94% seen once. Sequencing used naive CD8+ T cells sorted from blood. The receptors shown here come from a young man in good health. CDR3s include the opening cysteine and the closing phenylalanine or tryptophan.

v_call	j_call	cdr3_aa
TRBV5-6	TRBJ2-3	CASSFSGSTDTQYF
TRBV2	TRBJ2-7	CASGREEYF
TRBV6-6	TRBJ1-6	CASSYRQADYNSPLHF
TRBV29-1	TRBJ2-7	CSVEDSRSYEQYF
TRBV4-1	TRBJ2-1	CASSQSGTSGGRSYNEQFF
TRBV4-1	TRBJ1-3	CASSHPASAGNTIYF
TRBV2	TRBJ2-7	CAIPTSGAGEQYF
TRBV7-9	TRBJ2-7	CASSPPPGQGYEQYF
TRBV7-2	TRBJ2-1	CASSLEWGGNEQFF
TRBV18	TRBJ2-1	CASSPGDGGEQFF
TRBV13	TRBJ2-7	CASSISGTTYEQYF
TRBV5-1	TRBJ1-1	CASSLDGVVGTEAFF
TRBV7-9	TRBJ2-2	CASDSGDNTGELFF
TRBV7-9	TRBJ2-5	CASSTRLAGWGETQYF
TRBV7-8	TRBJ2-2	CASSLTGSAGELFF
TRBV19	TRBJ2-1	CASSTLTHEQFF
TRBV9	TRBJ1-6	CASSAEPGVPYNSPLHF
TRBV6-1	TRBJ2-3	CASSDGLGADTQYF
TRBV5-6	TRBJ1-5	CASSLGTRQGTRNQPQHF
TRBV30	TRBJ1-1	CAWSVLGETAFF
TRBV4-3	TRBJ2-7	CASSQDSRGTYEQYF
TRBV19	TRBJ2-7	CASSTGTGAYEQYF
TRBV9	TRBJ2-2	CASSSGTGELFF
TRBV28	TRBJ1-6	CASSPSIGRDSPLHF
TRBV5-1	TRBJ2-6	CASSLAGSGANVLTF
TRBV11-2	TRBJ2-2	CASRLSLAQGDTGELFF
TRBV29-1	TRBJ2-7	CSVEGDRDEQYF
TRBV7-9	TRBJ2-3	CASSLAYGQGLSTDTQYF
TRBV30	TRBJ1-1	CAWSIGGNTEAFF
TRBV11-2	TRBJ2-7	CASSLYSYEQYF
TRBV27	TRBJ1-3	CASSVDFSSGNTIYF
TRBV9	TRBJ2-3	CASTLGLAADTQYF
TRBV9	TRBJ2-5	CASSAGGETQYF
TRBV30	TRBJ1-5	CAWSGQGNQPQHF
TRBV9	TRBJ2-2	CASSVELAGGSGELFF
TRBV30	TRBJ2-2	CAWSVGPYTGELFF
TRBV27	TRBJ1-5	CASSFTGGNQPQHF
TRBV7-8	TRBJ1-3	CASSLAPEGSGNTIYF
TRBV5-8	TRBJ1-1	CASSLEGRTEAFF
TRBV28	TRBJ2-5	CASSPGTSLETQYF
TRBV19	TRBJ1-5	CASSISTGSNQPQHF
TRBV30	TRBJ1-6	CAWRETGSNGSPLHF
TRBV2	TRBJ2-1	CASSDSTTSYNEQFF
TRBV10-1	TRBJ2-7	CASRLEVGLRETYEQYF
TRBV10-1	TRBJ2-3	CASSEERPTDTQYF
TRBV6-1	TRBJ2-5	CASSEGPLAGGPETQYF
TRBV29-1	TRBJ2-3	CSVLDAARGASTQYF
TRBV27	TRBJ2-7	CASSAGPSYEQYF